The sequence of this T cell receptor beta chain was determined in a study of blood T cell repertoires in COVID-19. The protocol was immunoSEQ multiplex PCR, while the TCRdb copy is restricted to in-frame clones and leaves out a portion. The sample lists 80,000 to 90,000 clones, roughly 85% seen once, with almost 5.5% in the top ten. Sequenced sample: peripheral blood. This receptor was identified in a man aged 55 to 70 with acute or convalescent COVID-19.

CDR3 DNA: TGTGCCAGTAGTATAAATCCAGGGAATGGCTACACCTTC. This sequence encodes CASSINPGNGYTF. The chain carries TRBV19 and TRBJ1-2; TRBD1 is a possible D gene (5 bases). Germline-derived CDR1 and CDR2 are LNHDA and SQIVND (reference sequence). CDR3 length: 13 amino acids. V lost 2 bases to trimming and J lost 6 bases, with 10 bases between them.